What follows are 22 T cell receptor beta chains derived from one specimen sequenced in a study of T cells after yellow fever vaccination. TCRdb itself ran the 5' RACE reads through MiXCR, one entry per CDR3 protein. The sample lists 300,000 to 400,000 distinct CDR3 sequences; around 3.9% were seen once. The sample in question was PBMCs, obtained 5 days after the yellow fever booster vaccination. Receptors were obtained from a young man who received the YFV17D yellow fever vaccine.

This clonotype was counted only a few times. This chain uses TRBV2 with TRBJ1-1; 7 bases map to TRBD1. CDR1 is SNHLY, CDR2 FYNNEI, per germline. V lost 4 bases and J lost 9; bases outside the gene matches: 5. This CDR3 has 12 amino acids. CDR3 nucleotide sequence: TGTGCCAGCAGTGGTCCAGGGGGGAAAGCTTTCTTT. Translated: CASSGPGGKAFF.

This clonotype was recorded a few times. The J gene is TRBJ2-3, the V gene TRBV4-3, with 8 bases identical to TRBD2. CDR1 is LGHNA and CDR2 is YSLEER in the germline V gene. The CDR3 length is 16 residues. After removal of 4 bases from V and 2 bases from J, the junction contained 8 bases not matched to a gene. For the CDR3, the DNA is TGCGCCAGCAGCCGGTGGGGACTAGAGGACACAGATACGCAGTATTTT. Protein sequence: CASSRWGLEDTDTQYF.

This rearrangement joins TRBV25-1 to TRBJ1-1; D may be TRBD1 (6 bases). Germline V gene lookup returns CDR1 MGHDK and CDR2 SYGVNS. Trimming left V 1 base short and J 2 bases short, with 11 bases between. The CDR3 consists of 15 residues. For the CDR3, the DNA is TGTGCCAGCAGTGAATCACCACAGGGCAACACTGAAGCTTTCTTT. Translated, it gives CASSESPQGNTEAFF.

As to this clonotype: A much larger clone lies one base from this, so it may be a read error. The rearrangement links TRBV12-3 or TRBV12-4 to TRBJ2-2; no firm D call. Trimming removed 5 bases at V and 1 base at J, with 8 bases between. The CDR3 length is 14 residues. This CDR3 reads CASSRLRNTGELFF. Here the CDR3 DNA reads TGTGCCAGCAGTCGCCTGCGGAACACCGGGGAGCTGTTTTTT.

This clonotype was picked up a small number of times. This chain uses TRBV12-3 or TRBV12-4 with TRBJ2-7, with 10 positions matching TRBD1. Trimming removed 5 bases from V and 7 bases from J; junction bases left unmatched: 8. This CDR3 has 14 amino acids. The CDR3 sequence is CASSLRQGAWEQYF. DNA of the CDR3: TGTGCCAGCAGTCTCCGACAGGGGGCTTGGGAGCAGTACTTC.

This clonotype was counted a few times. V gene TRBV4-3 combines with J gene TRBJ1-4; tentative D call: TRBD1 (5 bases). There are 16 residues in the CDR3. V gave up 3 bases and J gave up 0 bases, with 11 bases separating them. The germline V gene encodes CDR1 LGHNA and CDR2 YSLEER. Here the CDR3 reads CASSQGTAATNEKLFF. The DNA of the CDR3 is TGCGCCAGCAGCCAGGGGACGGCTGCAACTAATGAAAAACTGTTTTTT.

This clonotype was seen a handful of times. The chain uses TRBV4-1 and TRBJ1-1, with 11 bases lining up with TRBD1. Unmatched junction bases numbered 5, after V lost 3 bases and J lost 5 bases. Germline V gene data show CDR1 as MGHRA and CDR2 as YSYEKL. The CDR3 length is 15 residues. CDR3 DNA: TGCGCCAGCAGCCAGCCCCGGGACAGGGGGACTGAAGCTTTCTTT. Its translation is CASSQPRDRGTEAFF.

This clonotype was observed a few times. The genes are TRBV15 and TRBJ2-3; D is possibly TRBD2 (5 bases). CDR1 LNHNV and CDR2 YYDKDF come from the germline V gene (reference sequence). V shed 4 bases and J shed 6 bases, with 8 bases lying between them. This CDR3 has 12 residues. The DNA for the CDR3 is TGTGCCACCAGCAAAAGGGAGGATACGCAGTATTTT. Its translation is CATSKREDTQYF.

The J gene is TRBJ1-3, the V gene TRBV11-2; 9 positions agree with TRBD1. Germline values: CDR1 SGHAT, CDR2 FQNNGV. CDR3 length equals 16 residues. After removal of 5 bases from V and 0 bases from J, the junction contained 5 bases not matched to a gene. The CDR3 region has the DNA TGTGCCAGCAGCGCACAGGGGGCCGCCTCTGGAAACACCATATATTTT. Translating gives CASSAQGAASGNTIYF.

The chain employs TRBV20-1 and TRBJ2-1; no reliable D call. The germline V gene has CDR1 DFQATT and CDR2 SNEGSKA (reference sequence). CDR3 length: 12 amino acids. V dropped 6 bases and J dropped 2 bases, with 8 bases sitting between them. The CDR3 bases are TGCAGTGCCCGGAACCCCTACAATGAGCAGTTCTTC. Its translation is CSARNPYNEQFF.

The V call is TRBV4-1, the J call TRBJ2-7, with 11 bases fitting TRBD1. This CDR3 is built from 18 residues. Trimming cost V 2 bases and J 3 bases; bases outside gene matches: 12. Per germline, CDR1 MGHRA and CDR2 YSYEKL. CDR3 amino acids: CASSQYTPGQGGVYEQYF. The CDR3 coding sequence is TGCGCCAGCAGCCAATATACCCCGGGACAGGGGGGTGTCTACGAGCAGTACTTC.

This clonotype was detected only a few times. The chain uses TRBV5-1 and TRBJ2-7; D unclear. The CDR3 covers 12 residues. CDR1 and CDR2 from the germline V gene are SGHRS and YFSETQ. With 2 bases removed from V and 3 bases from J, the gap between germline ends came to 6 bases. The CDR3 DNA sequence: TGCGCCAGCAGCTTCGGCGACTACGAGCAGTACTTC. This translates into CASSFGDYEQYF.

This clonotype was found a few times. J is TRBJ1-2 and V is TRBV27, with a weak D call TRBD1 (5 bases). The CDR3 loop spans 16 amino acids. CDR1 and CDR2 (germline): MNHEY, SMNVEV (reference sequence). V was shortened by 6 bases and J by 4 bases, with 21 bases between the two germline ends. CDR3 protein: CASSSSGAGTAYGYTF. The CDR3 bases are TGTGCCAGCAGCAGCTCTGGGGCCGGGACGGCCTATGGCTACACCTTC.

This clonotype was found a few times. This chain uses TRBV4-3 with TRBJ2-7; possibly TRBD1 or TRBD2 for D (6 bases each). The CDR3 is made up of 17 amino acids. The V gene lost 4 bases and the J gene lost 2 bases, with 21 bases spanning the gap. The V gene's germline CDR1 is LGHNA and CDR2 YSLEER. The CDR3 nucleotides are TGCGCCAGCAGCCCAGGCGTATTTCGGGGGCCGACCTACGAGCAGTACTTC. This gives the protein CASSPGVFRGPTYEQYF.

Only a few counts were recorded for this clonotype. This chain links TRBV9 with TRBJ1-2; D gene uncertain. This CDR3 is 14 amino acids long. The V end was cut by 7 bases, the J end by 6 bases, with 19 bases between. Germline V gene sequence: CDR1 SGDLS, CDR2 YYNGEE. The CDR3 nucleotides read TGTGCCAGCGCAGAAGTTGCAGGAGTGGATGGCTACACCTTC. It codes for CASAEVAGVDGYTF.

This clonotype was counted a few times. The genes are TRBV20-1 and TRBJ1-2; TRBD1 aligns across 11 bases. The CDR3 is 15 amino acids. V gave up 3 bases and J gave up 5 bases; unmatched junction bases: 8. The germline V gene has CDR1 DFQATT and CDR2 SNEGSKA (reference sequence). The CDR3 coding sequence is TGCAGTGCTAGTTCCGGGACAGGGGGACGGTATGGCTACACCTTC. This encodes CSASSGTGGRYGYTF.

In its sample, this clonotype was seen many times. The V and J genes are TRBV11-2 and TRBJ2-3; no clear D. This CDR3 contains 13 residues. The V gene lost 5 bases and the J gene lost 1 base, with 7 bases spanning the gap. CDR1 and CDR2 from the germline V gene are SGHAT and FQNNGV. CDR3 region: CASSRVRTDTQYF. The CDR3 coding sequence is TGTGCCAGCAGCCGGGTCCGCACAGATACGCAGTATTTT.

This clonotype was counted at least ten times. The rearrangement uses TRBV6-5 and TRBJ2-2, with TRBD2 matching over 8 bases. The CDR3 is made up of 15 amino acids. CDR1 is MNHEY, CDR2 SVGAGI, per germline. The V segment lost 2 bases and the J segment 8 bases; nucleotides outside the gene matches: 7. CDR3 sequence (DNA): TGTGCCAGCAGTTACGTCGGGACTAGGCTGGGGGAGCTGTTTTTT. The encoded protein is CASSYVGTRLGELFF.

This clonotype was detected many times. The chain links TRBV9 to TRBJ2-7; D might be TRBD1 (5 bases). V lost 2 bases and J lost 2, with 11 bases in between. The germline gives CDR1 SGDLS, CDR2 YYNGEE. The CDR3 is 14 residues long. CDR3 sequence reads: CASSVAGNAYEQYF. For the CDR3, the DNA is TGTGCCAGCAGCGTGGCAGGGAATGCCTACGAGCAGTACTTC.

This clonotype has a handful of counts. The rearrangement joins TRBV27 to TRBJ2-2; TRBD1 is a possible D gene (6 bases). Per the germline V gene, CDR1 is MNHEY and CDR2 is SMNVEV (reference sequence). Trimming left V 5 bases short and J 3 bases short, with 16 bases between. The CDR3 is 16 amino acids. This chain's CDR3 is CASSLTMDRYTGELFF. The CDR3 DNA reads TGTGCCAGCAGTCTGACTATGGACAGATACACCGGGGAGCTGTTTTTT.

The V call is TRBV11-2, the J call TRBJ2-1, with 7 bases identical to TRBD2. The CDR3 is 15 amino acids. V dropped 4 bases and J dropped 4; count of bases not matched to a gene: 7. The germline CDR1 and CDR2 sequences are SGHAT and FQNNGV. The CDR3 nucleotides are TGTGCCAGCAGCTCCCTGGGGGGGATTTACAATGAGCAGTTCTTC. Translated: CASSSLGGIYNEQFF.

The CDR3 protein is CASQRGRMNTGELFF. CDR3 nucleotide sequence: TGTGCCTCCCAGCGGGGGAGAATGAACACCGGGGAGCTGTTTTTT. The rearrangement uses TRBV30 and TRBJ2-2, with 8 bases matching TRBD2. CDR1 GTSNPN and CDR2 SVGIG come from the germline V gene (reference sequence). The CDR3 spans 15 residues. Trimming cost V 7 bases and J 1 base; bases outside gene matches: 8. Full variable domain (missing parts from reference TRBV30 and TRBJ2-2): SQTIHQWPATLVQPVGSPLSLECTVEGTSNPNLYWYRQAAGRGLQLLFYSVGIGQISSEVPQNLSASRPQDRQFILSSKKLLLSDSGFYLCASQRGRMNTGELFFGEGSRLTVL.